This T cell receptor (beta chain) was retrieved from a study of technical replicates of blood from several donors. The V gene's germline CDR1 is ENHRY and CDR2 SYGVKD. Trimming took 3 bases from V and 3 from J; bases not matched to a gene: 7. This CDR3 spans 15 amino acids. The protocol was immunoSEQ multiplex PCR, while the TCRdb copy is restricted to in-frame clones and leaves out a portion. The data show 95,000 to 100,000 clones, nearly 96% seen once. The receptor comes from a human donor in good health. The V gene is TRBV10-3, the J gene TRBJ2-7; 8 positions match TRBD2. The sequenced material came from T cells isolated from PBMCs. Here the CDR3 reads CAISDWSGSDYEQYF. As DNA, the CDR3 is TGTGCCATCAGTGACTGGAGCGGGAGCGACTACGAGCAGTACTTC.